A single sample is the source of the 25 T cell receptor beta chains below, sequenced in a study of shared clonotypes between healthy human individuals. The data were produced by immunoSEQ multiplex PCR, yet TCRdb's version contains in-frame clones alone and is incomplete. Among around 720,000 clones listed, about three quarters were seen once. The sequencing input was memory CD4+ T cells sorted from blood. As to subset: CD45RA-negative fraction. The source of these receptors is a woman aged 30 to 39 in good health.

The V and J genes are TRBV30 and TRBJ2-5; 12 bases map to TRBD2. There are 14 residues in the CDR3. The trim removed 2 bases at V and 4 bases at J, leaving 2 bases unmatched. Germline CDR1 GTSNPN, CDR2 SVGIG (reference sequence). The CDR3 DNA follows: TGTGCCTGGAGTACTAGCGGGAGGCGAGAGACCCAGTACTTC. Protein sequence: CAWSTSGRRETQYF.

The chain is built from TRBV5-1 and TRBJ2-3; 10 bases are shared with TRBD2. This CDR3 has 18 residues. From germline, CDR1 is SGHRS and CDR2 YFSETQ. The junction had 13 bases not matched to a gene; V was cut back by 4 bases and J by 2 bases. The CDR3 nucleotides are TGCGCCAGCAGCGCCAGTGATAGCGGGAGGCCGATCACAGATACGCAGTATTTT. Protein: CASSASDSGRPITDTQYF.

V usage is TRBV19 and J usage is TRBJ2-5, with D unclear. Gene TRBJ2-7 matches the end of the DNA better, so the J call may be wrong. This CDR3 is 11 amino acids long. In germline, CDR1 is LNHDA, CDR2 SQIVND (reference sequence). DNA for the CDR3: TGTGCCACCCAGGACCGCTACGAGCAGTACTTC. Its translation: CATQDRYEQYF.

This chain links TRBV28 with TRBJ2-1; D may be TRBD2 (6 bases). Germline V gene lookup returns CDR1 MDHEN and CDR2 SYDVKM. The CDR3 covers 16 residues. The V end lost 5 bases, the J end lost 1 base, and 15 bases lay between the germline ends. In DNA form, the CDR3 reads TGTGCCAGCAGTGGGCCGGGCGGGAAGTCCTACAATGAGCAGTTCTTC. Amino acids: CASSGPGGKSYNEQFF. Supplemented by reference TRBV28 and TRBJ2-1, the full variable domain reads DVKVTQSSRYLVKRTGEKVFLECVQDMDHENMFWYRQDPGLGLRLIYFSYDVKMKEKGDIPEGYSVSREKKERFSLILESASTNQTSMYLCASSGPGGKSYNEQFFGPGTRLTVL.

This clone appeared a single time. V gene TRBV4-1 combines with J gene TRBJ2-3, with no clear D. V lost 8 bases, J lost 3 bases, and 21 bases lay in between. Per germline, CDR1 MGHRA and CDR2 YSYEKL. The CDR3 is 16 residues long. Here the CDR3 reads CASAYRPASRTDTQYF. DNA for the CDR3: TGCGCCAGCGCCTATCGCCCGGCTAGTCGGACAGATACGCAGTATTTT.

The CDR3 bases are TGTGCCAGCAGCCCAGGACAGGGGGACTCCGAGCAGTACTTC. Its translation: CASSPGQGDSEQYF. The chain uses TRBV5-5 and TRBJ2-7; 10 nucleotides match TRBD1. The CDR3 sequence is 14 residues long. Germline V gives CDR1 SGHKS, CDR2 YYEKEE (reference sequence). V lost 4 bases, J lost 6 bases, and 7 bases stayed unmatched.

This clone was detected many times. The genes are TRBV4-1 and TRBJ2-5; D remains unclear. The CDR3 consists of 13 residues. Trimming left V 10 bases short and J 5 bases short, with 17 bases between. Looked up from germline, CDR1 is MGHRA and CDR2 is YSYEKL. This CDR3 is CATTTAAKETQYF. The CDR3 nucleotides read TGCGCCACTACGACCGCTGCTAAGGAGACCCAGTACTTC.

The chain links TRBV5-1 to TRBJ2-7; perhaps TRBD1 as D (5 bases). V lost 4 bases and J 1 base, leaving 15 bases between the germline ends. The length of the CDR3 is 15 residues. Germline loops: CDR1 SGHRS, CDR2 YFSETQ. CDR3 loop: CASSAAPQVSYEQYF. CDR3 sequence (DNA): TGCGCCAGCAGCGCGGCACCACAGGTATCCTACGAGCAGTACTTC.

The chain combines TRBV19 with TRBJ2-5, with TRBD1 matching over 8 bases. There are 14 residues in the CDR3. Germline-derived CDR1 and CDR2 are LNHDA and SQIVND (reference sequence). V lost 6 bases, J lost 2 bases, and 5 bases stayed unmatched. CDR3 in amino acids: CASSTRTGQETQYF. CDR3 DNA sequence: TGTGCCAGTAGCACCCGGACAGGGCAAGAGACCCAGTACTTC.

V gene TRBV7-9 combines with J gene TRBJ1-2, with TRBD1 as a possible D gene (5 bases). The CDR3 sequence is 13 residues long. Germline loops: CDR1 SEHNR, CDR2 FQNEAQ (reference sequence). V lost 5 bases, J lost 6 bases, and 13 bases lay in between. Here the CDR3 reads CASSLAWGDGYTF. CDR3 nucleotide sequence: TGTGCCAGCAGCCTGGCCTGGGGGGATGGCTACACCTTC.

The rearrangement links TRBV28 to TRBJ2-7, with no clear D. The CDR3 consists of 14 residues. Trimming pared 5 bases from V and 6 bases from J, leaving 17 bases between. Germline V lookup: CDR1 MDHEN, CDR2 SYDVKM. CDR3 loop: CASSPHIGSPEQYF. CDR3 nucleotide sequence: TGTGCCAGCAGTCCACACATCGGGTCTCCCGAGCAGTACTTC.

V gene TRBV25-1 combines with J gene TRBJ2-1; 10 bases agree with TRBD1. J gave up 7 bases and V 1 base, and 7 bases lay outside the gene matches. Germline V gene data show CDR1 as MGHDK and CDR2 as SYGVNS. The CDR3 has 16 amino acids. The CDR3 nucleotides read TGTGCCAGCAGTGAATCGGGGACAGGGGATGTAAATGAGCAGTTCTTC. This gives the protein CASSESGTGDVNEQFF.

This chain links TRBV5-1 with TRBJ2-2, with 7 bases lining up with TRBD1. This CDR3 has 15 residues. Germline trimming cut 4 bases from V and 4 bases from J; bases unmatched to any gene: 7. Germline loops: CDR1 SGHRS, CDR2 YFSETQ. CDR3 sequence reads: CASSTRQGTTGELFF. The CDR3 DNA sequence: TGCGCCAGCAGCACCCGACAGGGCACCACCGGGGAGCTGTTTTTT.

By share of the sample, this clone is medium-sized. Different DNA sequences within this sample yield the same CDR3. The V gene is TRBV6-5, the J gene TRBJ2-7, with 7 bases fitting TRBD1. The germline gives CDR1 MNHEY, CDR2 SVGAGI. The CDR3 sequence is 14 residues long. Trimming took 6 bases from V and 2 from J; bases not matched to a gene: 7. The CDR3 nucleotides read TGTGCCAGCAGCTTCACAGGGGACCCCTACGAGCAGTACTTC. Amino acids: CASSFTGDPYEQYF.

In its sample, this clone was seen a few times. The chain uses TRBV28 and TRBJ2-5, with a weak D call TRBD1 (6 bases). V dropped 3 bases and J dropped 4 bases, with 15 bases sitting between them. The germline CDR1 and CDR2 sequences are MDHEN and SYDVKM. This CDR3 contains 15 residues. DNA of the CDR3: TGTGCCAGCAGTTTGGGCAGGGCAGGGGCAGAGACCCAGTACTTC. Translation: CASSLGRAGAETQYF.

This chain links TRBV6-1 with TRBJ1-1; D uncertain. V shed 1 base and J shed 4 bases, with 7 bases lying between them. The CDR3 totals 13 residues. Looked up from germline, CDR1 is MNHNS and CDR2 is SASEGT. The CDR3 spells CASSEVGITEAFF. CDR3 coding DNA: TGTGCCAGCAGTGAAGTGGGAATCACTGAAGCTTTCTTT.

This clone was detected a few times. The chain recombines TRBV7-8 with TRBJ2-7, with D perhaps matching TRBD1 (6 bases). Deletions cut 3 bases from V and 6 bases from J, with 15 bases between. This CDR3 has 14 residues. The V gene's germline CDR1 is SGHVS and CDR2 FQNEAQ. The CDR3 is CASSLETGFGEQYF. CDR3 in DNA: TGTGCCAGCAGCTTGGAGACAGGTTTCGGCGAGCAGTACTTC.

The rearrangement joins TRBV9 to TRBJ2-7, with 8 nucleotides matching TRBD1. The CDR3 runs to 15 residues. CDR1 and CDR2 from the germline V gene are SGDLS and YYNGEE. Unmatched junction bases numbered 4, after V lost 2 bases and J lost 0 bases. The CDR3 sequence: CASSVGQGPSYEQYF. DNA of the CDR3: TGTGCCAGCAGCGTCGGACAGGGACCCTCCTACGAGCAGTACTTC.

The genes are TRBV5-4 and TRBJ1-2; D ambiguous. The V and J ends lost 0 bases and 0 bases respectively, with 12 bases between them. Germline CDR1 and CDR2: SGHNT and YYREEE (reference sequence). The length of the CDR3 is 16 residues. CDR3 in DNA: TGTGCCAGCAGCTTGGGGTGGTCAGCGACTAACTATGGCTACACCTTC. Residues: CASSLGWSATNYGYTF.

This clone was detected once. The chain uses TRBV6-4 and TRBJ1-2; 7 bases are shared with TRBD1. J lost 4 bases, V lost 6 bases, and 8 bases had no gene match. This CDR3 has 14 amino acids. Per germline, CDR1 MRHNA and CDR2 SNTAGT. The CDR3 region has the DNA TGTGCCAGCAGGCCAACCGGGACAGCCTATGGCTACACCTTC. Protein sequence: CASRPTGTAYGYTF.

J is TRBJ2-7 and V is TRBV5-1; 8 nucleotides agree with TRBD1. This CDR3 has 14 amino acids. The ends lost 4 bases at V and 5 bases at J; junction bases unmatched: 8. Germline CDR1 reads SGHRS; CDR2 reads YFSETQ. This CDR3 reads CASSQGARVDEQYF. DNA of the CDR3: TGCGCCAGCAGCCAGGGGGCGAGAGTGGACGAGCAGTACTTC.

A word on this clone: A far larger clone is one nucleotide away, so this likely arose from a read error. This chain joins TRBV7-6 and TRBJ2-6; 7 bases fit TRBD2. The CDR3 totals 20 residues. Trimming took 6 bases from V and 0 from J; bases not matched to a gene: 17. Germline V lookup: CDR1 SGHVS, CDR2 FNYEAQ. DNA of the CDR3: TGTGCCAGCAGTTTGACCCCTTCCGGGACTAACCTCTCTGGGGCCAACGTCCTGACTTTC. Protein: CASSLTPSGTNLSGANVLTF.

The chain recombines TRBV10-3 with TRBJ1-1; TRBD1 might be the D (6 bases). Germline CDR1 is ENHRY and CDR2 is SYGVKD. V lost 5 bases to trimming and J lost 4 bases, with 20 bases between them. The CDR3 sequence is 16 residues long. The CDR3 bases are TGTGCCATCAGTTCTCCAGACAGGAAGGGGATCACTGAAGCTTTCTTT. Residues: CAISSPDRKGITEAFF.

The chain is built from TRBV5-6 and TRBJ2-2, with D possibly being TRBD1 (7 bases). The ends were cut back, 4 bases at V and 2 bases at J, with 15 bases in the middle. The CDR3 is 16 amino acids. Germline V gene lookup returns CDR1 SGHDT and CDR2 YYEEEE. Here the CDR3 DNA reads TGTGCCAGCAGCCCATTACAGGGGACTAACACCGGGGAGCTGTTTTTT. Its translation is CASSPLQGTNTGELFF.

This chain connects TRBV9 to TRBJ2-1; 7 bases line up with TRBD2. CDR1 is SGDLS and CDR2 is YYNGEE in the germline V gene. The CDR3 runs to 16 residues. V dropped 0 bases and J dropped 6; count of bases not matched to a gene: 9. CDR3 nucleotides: TGTGCCAGCAGCGTAGGTGTAGCGGGCATACTCAATGAGCAGTTCTTC. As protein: CASSVGVAGILNEQFF. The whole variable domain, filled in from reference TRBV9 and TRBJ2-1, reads DSGVTQTPKHLITATGQRVTLRCSPRSGDLSVYWYQQSLDQGLQFLIQYYNGEERAKGNILERFSAQQFPDLHSELNLSSLELGDSALYFCASSVGVAGILNEQFFGPGTRLTVL.